Given below is one TCR beta chain in context. Its antigen specificity is not known. Base qualities are not at hand, and no much larger clone is one base apart. This sample was included in a study of T cells in tuberculosis (dated by TCRdb to the late 2010s). Some background on the complete study: In the study, CD1B tetramers and high-throughput TCR immunosequencing were combined to characterize T cells specific for the mycobacterial lipid antigen glucose monomycolate (GMM). In a South African clinical cohort, IGRA-negative adolescents, IGRA-positive adolescents with latent tuberculosis and adults with active tuberculosis were compared, with nine to ten people in each group. Broader findings and caveats from the paper: The smaller NN-distances in active tuberculosis patients were driven in part by shorter CDR3-alpha lengths, while the difference seen for TCR-beta was not statistically significant. Active tuberculosis TCR-alpha repertoires showed smaller mean NN-distances to GMM-specific TCRs than IGRA-negative controls, suggesting clonal expansion of these TCRs. Using GEM motif frequencies, a classifier achieved approximately 73% accuracy, whereas a classifier built on the diverse GMM-specific repertoire got to 87% accuracy (AUROC around 0.87). Which clinical samples got chosen depended on the availability of cryopreserved specimens, and the active tuberculosis cases were adults, whereas the controls were adolescents.

At study entry, a tuberculin skin test and the QuantiFERON-TB GOLD In-Tube IGRA were used to screen adolescents for latent tuberculosis infection. Immunosequencing was performed on unsorted cryopreserved PBMC and covered around 91,000 T cells per clinical donor on average. Eleven high schools in the Worcester region of the Western Cape, South Africa, served as enrollment sites for adolescents aged 12 to 18 years. Some ten M. tuberculosis-infected adolescents and ten uninfected adolescents, matched for age and sex, were selected. PBMC from adolescents were isolated by density centrifugation from freshly drawn heparinized blood and then cryopreserved. The immunoSEQ multiplex PCR assay was used to generate TCR libraries, with TCR-beta and/or TCR-alpha/delta assays applied to each sample. The amplified TCR libraries were sequenced on the Illumina high-throughput platform. On the study's bioinformatics: Clustering and dimensionality reduction were performed using pairwise TCRdist distances among GMM-specific receptors from ex vivo sorted or in vitro expanded T cells. Each clinical repertoire was assigned a mean NN-distance score, defined as the average TCRdist to the nearest 10% of tetramer-positive reference sequences. GEM TCR motif frequency was calculated as the fraction of unique TCRs that matched known GEM sequences in V/J usage and CDR3 length. Linear discriminant analysis with leave-one-out cross-validation, implemented in scikit-learn, was used to classify active tuberculosis. The table comes from immuneACCESS by way of TCRdb, which keeps in-frame sequences with V and J called. Part of the clones is missing from these tables; in studies checked, under half for an unresolved V gene and the rest for unknown reasons. D and trimming were read from the DNA, whereas the V and J calls and clone size are those reported in that table. Recorded for this sample are 37,000 or so clones; 94% of them occurred a single time. The leading ten clones occupy roughly an eighth of the sample.

The receptor was derived from a donor aged 5-35 years with latent tuberculosis or without tuberculosis infection. Some clones in this sample may be carry-over from other donors' samples. Sequenced: PBMCs.

The nucleotide sequence reads as follows: TGTGCCAGCAGGCCCCGGACAGGGGGGAATGAAAAACTGTTTTTT. Protein translation: CASRPRTGGNEKLFF. The rearranged chain carries TRBV2 and TRBJ1-4; 10 middle bases align to TRBD1. The junction shows trimming of 6 bases on V and 5 bases on J, and the gene matches do not reach 6 bases of it. The CDR3 sequence holds 15 residues, the cysteine and phenylalanine included. The retained sequence is limited to the CDR3, 45 bases, with the frame set at the first base. For CDR1 and CDR2, the germline V gene lists SNHLY and FYNNEI.